This is a list of T cell receptor beta chains from one sample in a study of cytomegalovirus exposure and HLA in healthy donors. Repertoires were generated with immunoSEQ multiplex PCR, while TCRdb's copy carries only in-frame clones and drops some. The table has some 100,000 clones, about 84% seen once; the top ten hold 1% to 1.5%. Sequencing was performed on PBMCs. Receptors originate from a girl between 2 and 10 years old in good health and CMV-seropositive. CDR3s include the opening cysteine and the closing phenylalanine or tryptophan. Each record gives: D gene, J gene, clone size, V gene, CDR3 DNA, CDR3 protein. A D gene is named only where the DNA matches it firmly. Only part of the rows carry a size: once, few, many, or a class if the clone is expanded.

-	TRBJ2-7	-	TRBV5-1	TGCGCCAGCAGCTTGGTTGCTTCTAGCGTAGGTAACGAGCAGTACTTC	CASSLVASSVGNEQYF
-	TRBJ1-5	-	TRBV6-1	TGTGCCAGCAGAGCAGACAGACTTAGCAATCAGCCCCAGCATTTT	CASRADRLSNQPQHF
-	TRBJ2-7	-	TRBV6-5	TGTGCCAGCAGTTCCTTAGCGATCTCCTACGAGCAGTACTTC	CASSSLAISYEQYF
-	TRBJ2-1	medium-sized	TRBV5-4	TGTGCCAGCAGCTTGGTCCCACTAGTCTACAATGAGCAGTTCTTC	CASSLVPLVYNEQFF
-	TRBJ2-7	-	TRBV6-5	TGTGCCAGCAGTATCGGACTCTTCTACGAGCAGTACTTC	CASSIGLFYEQYF
TRBD1	TRBJ1-1	-	TRBV18	TGTGCCAGCTCACCCGTCACGGGACAGGGGGTTTGGACTGAAGCTTTCTTT	CASSPVTGQGVWTEAFF
-	TRBJ1-5	-	TRBV30	TGTGCCTGGAACACCGGGGATCAGCCCCAGCATTTT	CAWNTGDQPQHF
-	TRBJ1-1	-	TRBV5-5	TGTGCCAGCAGCTTGAGAGCTGATGAAGCTTTCTTT	CASSLRADEAFF
-	TRBJ2-5	-	TRBV30	TGTGCCCTAAGGAGGGCCCAAGAGACCCAGTACTTC	CALRRAQETQYF
TRBD2	TRBJ2-1	few	TRBV4-1	TGCGCCAGCAGCCAAGTAACTAGCGGGAGTAGTGAGCAGTTCTTC	CASSQVTSGSSEQFF
-	TRBJ1-5	once	TRBV7-9	TGTGCCAGCAGCTCGACAGGAAAGGGCTTAGGACAGCCCCAGCATTTT	CASSSTGKGLGQPQHF
-	TRBJ2-1	once	TRBV2	TGTGCCAGCAGTGGTCGGGAGACTTCCTACAATGAGCAGTTCTTC	CASSGRETSYNEQFF
-	TRBJ1-2	-	TRBV6-5	TGTGCCAGCAGCCCGACTATGGACGGCTACACCTTC	CASSPTMDGYTF
-	TRBJ1-1	-	TRBV5-1	TGCGCCAGCAGCTCAACACAGCTTTGGAACACTGAAGCTTTCTTT	CASSSTQLWNTEAFF
-	TRBJ2-7	-	TRBV5-6	TGTGCCAGCAGTTTCTTTTTTGGAGGTGAGCAGTACTTC	CASSFFFGGEQYF
-	TRBJ2-5	-	TRBV4-3	TGCGCCAGCAGCCAAGATTGGGGTCCAGGGGGAGGAAGAGAGACCCAGTACTTC	CASSQDWGPGGGRETQYF
TRBD2	TRBJ2-1	few	TRBV19	TGTGCCAGTCAACGACTAGCGGGAGCCAACAATGAGCAGTTCTTC	CASQRLAGANNEQFF
-	TRBJ1-2	-	TRBV19	TGTGCCAGTAGTAGGGCCACCCTCTATGGCTACACCTTC	CASSRATLYGYTF
-	TRBJ2-7	-	TRBV4-3	TGCGCCAGCAGCCAAGCTGTCTGGCGGGCGCCCTCCTACGAGCAGTACTTC	CASSQAVWRAPSYEQYF
TRBD1	TRBJ1-1	once	TRBV27	TGTGCCAGCAGTTGGACAGGGACGGGCACTGAAGCTTTCTTT	CASSWTGTGTEAFF
TRBD1	TRBJ1-4	-	TRBV19	TGTGCCAGTAGTGGCTCAGGGGGCGCGCCGTTGGCTAATGAAAAACTGTTTTTT	CASSGSGGAPLANEKLFF
-	TRBJ1-2	-	TRBV5-1	TGCGCCAGCAGATTGGACAGCATTTATGGCTACACCTTC	CASRLDSIYGYTF
-	TRBJ1-4	-	TRBV28	TGTGCCAGCAGGGAGCTTCAACAGGATAATGAAAAACTGTTTTTT	CASRELQQDNEKLFF
-	TRBJ1-1	-	TRBV25-1	TGTGCCAGCAGTGACTCAGACAGGATCTACACTGAAGCTTTCTTT	CASSDSDRIYTEAFF
-	TRBJ1-3	-	TRBV7-6	TGTGCCAGCAGCTTAGCGAACGCGGGCCCTCTCGGAAACACCATATATTTT	CASSLANAGPLGNTIYF
TRBD2	TRBJ2-2	-	TRBV13	TGTGCCAGCAGCCCCGAGGGACTAGCGGGAGGTAACACCGGGGAGCTGTTTTTT	CASSPEGLAGGNTGELFF
TRBD1	TRBJ1-2	-	TRBV27	TGTGCCAGCAGCCCAAAACCGGGACAGAAAAACTATGGCTACACCTTC	CASSPKPGQKNYGYTF
-	TRBJ1-2	-	TRBV5-6	TGTGCCAGCAGCACCAGCAGGGCGGATGGCTACACCTTC	CASSTSRADGYTF
-	TRBJ1-2	-	TRBV4-1	TGCGCCAGCAGCCATATCCTTAATGGCTACACCTTC	CASSHILNGYTF